This TCR beta chain was obtained from a study of blood T cell repertoires in COVID-19. Study information: Collection of acute and convalescent COVID-19 samples took place in the United States, Italy and Spain. Nucleic acid was either cDNA or gDNA, and it came from T cells, B-cell-depleted T cells, or PBMCs.

In the authors' workflow: Scientists estimated how many nucleated cells there were by amplifying reference gene primers. This table comes from immunoSEQ multiplex PCR, and its TCRdb copy is limited to in-frame clones, with some not included. For V, J and clone size, that table is used; D and trimming come from the DNA. This table has roughly 100,000 clones, about four fifths appearing once. The CDR3 extends over 14 amino acids. The ends lost 5 bases at V and 2 bases at J; junction bases unmatched: 3. CDR1 SGHNT and CDR2 YYREEE come from the germline V gene (reference sequence). The chain combines TRBV5-4 with TRBJ2-5; TRBD2 aligns across 10 bases. The clonotype comes from a woman at least 80 years old with acute or convalescent COVID-19. The sample was peripheral blood. CDR3 residues: CASSSGGTQETQYF. CDR3 sequence (DNA): TGTGCCAGCAGTAGCGGGGGGACGCAAGAGACCCAGTACTTC.